This T cell receptor beta chain emerged from a study of technical replicates of blood from a few donors. The CDR3 has 15 residues. Trimming cost V 4 bases and J 0 bases, with 13 bases left between them. Looked up from germline, CDR1 is GTSNPN and CDR2 is SVGIG (reference sequence). Data came from immunoSEQ multiplex PCR; TCRdb stores just in-frame clones and leaves some out. This sample has around 61,000 clones, with around 97% found just once. This clone turned up a few times. This TCR was sampled from a human donor in good health. The sequencing sample was made of T cells isolated from PBMCs. The chain has TRBV30 and TRBJ2-1, with a possible D match to TRBD1 (5 bases). The chain's CDR3 is CAWTTDIGSYNEQFF. DNA for the CDR3: TGTGCCTGGACCACGGACATTGGCTCCTACAATGAGCAGTTCTTC.